These 22 T cell receptor beta chains came from one sample sequenced in a study of Ad26.COV2.S vaccination and SARS-CoV-2 variants. The protocol was immunoSEQ multiplex PCR, while the TCRdb copy is restricted to in-frame clones and leaves out a portion. Counted here are fewer than 900,000 clones, 89% occurring once; the ten biggest clones make up about 1.5%. As to treatment: about 20 received Ad26.COV2.S at low or high dose, single or two shots; 5 received placebo; per-sample allocation not given. Day 63 after the first injection of vaccine or placebo was the sampling time. The sample was peripheral blood, taken in a trial of Ad26.COV2.S vaccine versus placebo. Receptors originate from a person aged 18-65 years who received the Ad26.COV2.S COVID-19 vaccine or a placebo.

This rearrangement joins TRBV7-2 to TRBJ1-5; D is unclear. Trimming cost V 2 bases and J 4 bases, with 6 bases left between them. Germline CDR1 and CDR2: SGHTA and FQGNSA. This CDR3 is 13 amino acids long. CDR3 in amino acids: CASSLFSNQPQHF. The CDR3 nucleotides are TGTGCCAGCAGCTTATTCAGTAATCAGCCCCAGCATTTT.

The CDR3: CASSDPHSYEQYF. CDR3 in DNA: TGTGCCAGCAGTGATCCCCACTCCTACGAGCAGTACTTC. V and J are TRBV2 and TRBJ2-7; no definite D call. Germline V gene data show CDR1 as SNHLY and CDR2 as FYNNEI. The V end was cut by 3 bases, the J end by 0 bases, with 6 bases between. The CDR3 runs 13 residues.

The chain carries TRBV7-2 and TRBJ2-7; perhaps TRBD2 as D (6 bases). CDR1 is SGHTA, CDR2 FQGNSA, per germline. The CDR3 has 13 amino acids. The germline V and J ends were trimmed by 5 bases and 5 bases, with 13 bases remaining between them. The CDR3 DNA follows: TGTGCCAGCAGCCTAGGGGCGGGGAACGAGCAGTACTTC. This encodes CASSLGAGNEQYF.

The rearrangement links TRBV7-9 to TRBJ2-7; 10 positions match TRBD1. V shed 4 bases, J shed 4 bases, and the junction held 4 bases outside the gene matches. Germline V gene data show CDR1 as SEHNR and CDR2 as FQNEAQ (reference sequence). The CDR3 runs 14 residues. The CDR3 reads CASSSRDRGYEQYF. The CDR3 DNA sequence: TGTGCCAGCAGCTCCCGGGACAGGGGTTACGAGCAGTACTTC.

The chain is built from TRBV25-1 and TRBJ2-7, with TRBD2 matching 14 bases. The CDR3 has 17 amino acids. In germline, CDR1 is MGHDK, CDR2 SYGVNS. With 4 bases clipped from V and 1 base from J, the junction kept 6 bases outside the gene matches. CDR3 protein: CASSAGTSGRWSYEQYF. The DNA for the CDR3 is TGTGCCAGCAGTGCCGGGACTAGCGGGAGATGGTCCTACGAGCAGTACTTC.

The table lists this clone with a few counts. The V and J genes are TRBV12-3 or TRBV12-4 and TRBJ2-5; D remains ambiguous. V was cut by 3 bases and J by 5 bases, with 10 bases left in between. This CDR3 has 13 residues. In DNA form, the CDR3 reads TGTGCCAGCAGTTTCGGTCAATTCGAGACCCAGTACTTC. It translates to CASSFGQFETQYF.

This clone occurred once. The V and J genes are TRBV7-2 and TRBJ2-7; D remains unclear. The CDR3 length is 13 residues. CDR1 and CDR2 from the germline V gene are SGHTA and FQGNSA. Trimming cost V 0 bases and J 3 bases, with 6 bases left between them. CDR3 bases: TGTGCCAGCAGCTTAGCGTGGGTCTACGAGCAGTACTTC. It codes for CASSLAWVYEQYF.

The rearrangement uses TRBV5-1 and TRBJ2-7; D call uncertain. Germline CDR1 and CDR2: SGHRS and YFSETQ. The CDR3 contains 14 residues. Trimming cost V 0 bases and J 0 bases, with 7 bases left between them. CDR3 bases: TGCGCCAGCAGCTTGGACCCAAGCTCCTACGAGCAGTACTTC. This sequence encodes CASSLDPSSYEQYF.

The chain recombines TRBV6-2 or TRBV6-3 with TRBJ1-5; D ambiguous. The CDR3 sequence is 14 residues long. Germline V CDR1 and CDR2: MNHEY, SVGEGT. V was shortened by 6 bases and J by 3 bases, with 12 bases between the two germline ends. CDR3 residues: CASSPGSLNQPQHF. The CDR3 nucleotides are TGTGCCAGCAGCCCCGGGAGCCTCAATCAGCCCCAGCATTTT.

The CDR3 region has the DNA TGTGCCACCAGCAGAGATCTACACCCCCGTGTGACTGAAGCTTTCTTT. Protein product: CATSRDLHPRVTEAFF. The chain joins TRBV15 to TRBJ1-1; D is ambiguous. Germline-derived CDR1 and CDR2 are LNHNV and YYDKDF (reference sequence). CDR3 size: 16 residues. Deletions cut 0 bases from V and 5 bases from J, with 16 bases between.

V and J are TRBV6-5 and TRBJ1-1; D is ambiguous. Trimming cost V 6 bases and J 1 base, with 12 bases left between them. The CDR3 extends over 14 amino acids. Germline lookup yields CDR1 MNHEY and CDR2 SVGAGI. The CDR3 DNA sequence: TGTGCCAGCAGGGACGTAGCCTCGAACACTGAAGCTTTCTTT. Residues: CASRDVASNTEAFF.

The chain employs TRBV5-1 and TRBJ2-7; 12 bases map to TRBD1. The ends lost 5 bases at V and 6 bases at J; junction bases unmatched: 6. This CDR3 spans 14 amino acids. In germline, CDR1 is SGHRS, CDR2 YFSETQ. CDR3 amino acids: CASRPGTGGSEQYF. The CDR3 DNA follows: TGCGCCAGCAGGCCCGGGACAGGGGGCTCCGAGCAGTACTTC.

J is TRBJ2-2 and V is TRBV10-3; D may be TRBD2 (6 bases). Germline V CDR1 and CDR2: ENHRY, SYGVKD. This CDR3 region has 16 residues. The germline V and J ends were trimmed by 0 bases and 3 bases, with 11 bases remaining between them. The CDR3 sequence: CAISESTSTHTGELFF. In DNA form, the CDR3 reads TGTGCCATCAGTGAGTCCACTAGCACCCACACCGGGGAGCTGTTTTTT.

This clone was recorded only once. Different DNA sequences within this sample yield the same CDR3. This chain connects TRBV7-3 to TRBJ1-3, with D hard to call. CDR3 size: 13 residues. Germline CDR1 and CDR2: SGHTA and FQGTGA. V lost 2 bases and J lost 1, with 3 bases in between. CDR3 DNA: TGTGCCAGCAGCTTAGGGTCTGGAAACACCATATATTTT. Protein sequence: CASSLGSGNTIYF.

This sequence joins TRBV18 and TRBJ1-1, with D perhaps matching TRBD1 (5 bases). This CDR3 comprises 15 residues. V was trimmed by 3 bases and J by 1 base, leaving 12 bases between them. The germline CDR1 and CDR2 sequences are KGHSH and LQKENI. CDR3 in DNA: TGTGCCAGCTCACCGAACCAGGGAAAGAACACTGAAGCTTTCTTT. Encoded protein: CASSPNQGKNTEAFF.

V usage is TRBV30 and J usage is TRBJ1-2; D might be TRBD1 (5 bases). Trimming took 3 bases from V and 7 from J, leaving 15 bases between them. This CDR3 has 13 residues. CDR1 and CDR2 from the germline V gene are GTSNPN and SVGIG (reference sequence). The CDR3 nucleotides are TGTGCCTGGAGGTGGACAATAGCGTCTGGCTACACCTTC. This codes for CAWRWTIASGYTF. Full variable domain (outside the CDR3, taken from reference TRBV30 and TRBJ1-2): SQTIHQWPATLVQPVGSPLSLECTVEGTSNPNLYWYRQAAGRGLQLLFYSVGIGQISSEVPQNLSASRPQDRQFILSSKKLLLSDSGFYLCAWRWTIASGYTFGSGTRLTVV.

The chain uses TRBV7-2 and TRBJ1-6; no firm D call. The CDR3 totals 14 residues. Germline CDR1 SGHTA, CDR2 FQGNSA. V shed 5 bases and J shed 0 bases, with 5 bases lying between them. The CDR3 protein is CASSIDSYNSPLHF. CDR3 coding DNA: TGTGCCAGCAGCATCGACTCCTATAATTCACCCCTCCACTTT.

The rearrangement uses TRBV7-9 and TRBJ1-2, with D possibly matching TRBD1 (6 bases). Trimming shortened V by 5 bases and J by 8 bases, and 12 bases separated the two germline ends. Germline assignment: CDR1 SEHNR and CDR2 FQNEAQ (reference sequence). The CDR3 covers 12 residues. CDR3 amino acids: CASSVQGKGYTF. CDR3 bases: TGTGCCAGCAGCGTTCAGGGGAAAGGCTACACCTTC.

On this clone: The sample carries other DNA sequences with the same CDR3. The J gene is TRBJ2-7, the V gene TRBV12-3 or TRBV12-4; D is unclear. The CDR3 is 11 amino acids. V was cut by 6 bases and J by 5 bases, with 8 bases left in between. CDR3 nucleotides: TGTGCCAGCAGCCCATCACACGAGCAGTACTTC. It specifies CASSPSHEQYF.

The V call is TRBV18, the J call TRBJ2-4, with D possibly being TRBD1 or TRBD2 (5 bases each). Germline CDR1 is KGHSH and CDR2 is LQKENI. The CDR3 extends over 14 amino acids. With 1 base removed from V and 8 bases from J, the gap between germline ends came to 12 bases. In DNA, the CDR3 is TGTGCCAGCTCACCACAGTCCGGGGCGGACATTCAGTACTTC. It encodes CASSPQSGADIQYF.

The chain carries TRBV4-3 and TRBJ1-5, with D possibly matching TRBD1 (6 bases). Trimming removed 0 bases from V and 4 bases from J, with 13 bases in between. CDR3 length equals 16 residues. CDR1 is LGHNA and CDR2 is YSLEER in the germline V gene. The CDR3 is CASSQDWGRGNQPQHF. In DNA form, the CDR3 reads TGCGCCAGCAGCCAAGATTGGGGCAGGGGAAATCAGCCCCAGCATTTT.

The V gene is TRBV6-5, the J gene TRBJ1-2; 8 bases fit TRBD1. The germline CDR1 and CDR2 sequences are MNHEY and SVGAGI. With 4 bases clipped from V and 5 bases from J, the junction kept 6 bases outside the gene matches. CDR3 length: 14 amino acids. DNA for the CDR3: TGTGCCAGCAGTTCAGGGGGCCCTGTATATGGCTACACCTTC. Its protein is CASSSGGPVYGYTF.